Listed here are 6 T cell receptor beta chains from one sample, sequenced in a study of blood T cell repertoires in COVID-19 (dated by TCRdb to 2018 to 2021). The library was built by means of the immunoSEQ multiplex PCR assay. TCRdb re-hosts the immuneACCESS table, in-frame sequences only. Its copies lack some clones; in the studies checked, an unresolved V gene accounts for under half of them, and the cause for the rest is not known. The sample has 350,000 to 400,000 clones on record, around 87% of them singletons. The ten top clones hold around 0.91% of the sample. The sample comprised PBMCs or T cells enriched from blood (not recorded which). All receptors derive from a woman aged 30 to 39 with acute COVID-19.

The chain is built from TRBV18 and TRBJ1-1; 10 nucleotides line up with TRBD1. Germline CDR1 reads KGHSH; CDR2 reads LQKENI. The CDR3 length is 13 residues. V dropped 6 bases and J dropped 5; count of bases not matched to a gene: 3. Here the CDR3 reads CASSTGGETEAFF. For the CDR3, the DNA is TGTGCCAGCTCGACAGGGGGCGAAACTGAAGCTTTCTTT.

This clone was seen once. The V and J genes are TRBV2 and TRBJ2-3; 7 nucleotides match TRBD2. Trimming removed 2 bases from V and 0 bases from J; junction bases left unmatched: 5. The CDR3 is 16 residues long. From germline, CDR1 is SNHLY and CDR2 FYNNEI. CDR3 protein: CASSEQGLTSTDTQYF. DNA of the CDR3: TGTGCCAGCAGTGAACAGGGACTAACTAGCACAGATACGCAGTATTTT.

The chain couples TRBV4-3 to TRBJ2-1; 10 nucleotides align to TRBD2. Trimming took 0 bases from V and 3 from J; bases not matched to a gene: 2. Germline V gene sequence: CDR1 LGHNA, CDR2 YSLEER. The CDR3 is made up of 16 amino acids. For the CDR3, the DNA is TGCGCCAGCAGCCAAGATCAGCGGGGGGGCTACAATGAGCAGTTCTTC. Translated, it gives CASSQDQRGGYNEQFF.

The chain combines TRBV24-1 with TRBJ2-7; D is perhaps TRBD2 (6 bases). The V gene lost 9 bases and the J gene lost 5 bases, with 16 bases spanning the gap. This CDR3 has 13 amino acids. Germline V gene lookup returns CDR1 KGHDR and CDR2 SFDVKD. This CDR3 reads CATAPGDRDEQYF. The CDR3 DNA reads as TGTGCCACCGCCCCGGGGGATAGGGACGAGCAGTACTTC.

The gene calls are TRBV18 and TRBJ1-4; TRBD1 matches 8 bases. V lost 2 bases and J lost 7; bases outside the gene matches: 9. Germline V gene sequence: CDR1 KGHSH, CDR2 LQKENI. The CDR3 extends over 16 amino acids. The CDR3 loop is CASSPKTDGTGEKLFF. The CDR3 bases are TGTGCCAGCTCACCAAAAACGGACGGGACAGGTGAAAAACTGTTTTTT.

The chain uses TRBV27 and TRBJ2-3; D might be TRBD2 (6 bases). The germline V gene encodes CDR1 MNHEY and CDR2 SMNVEV (reference sequence). This CDR3 contains 15 residues. V shed 10 bases and J shed 4 bases, with 21 bases lying between them. The CDR3 reads CATLGQSGVADTQYF. The CDR3 DNA sequence: TGTGCCACCCTCGGCCAATCGGGGGTTGCAGATACGCAGTATTTT.